This T cell receptor (beta chain) was identified during a study of blood T cell repertoires in COVID-19. The wider study: COVID-19 samples collected from the United States, Italy and Spain covered acute and convalescent phases.

Between the trimmed V and J ends, which lost 2 bases and 8 bases, there was a span of 16 bases. Germline CDR1 WNHNN, CDR2 SYGVQD (reference sequence). This CDR3 contains 15 residues. Methods used by the authors: The authors estimated nucleated cell counts from reference gene primer amplification. TCRdb's table, derived via immunoSEQ multiplex PCR, lists solely in-frame clones and lacks some. That table supplies the V and J calls and clone size; D and trimming were determined from the DNA. This table holds 250,000 to 300,000 clones, roughly nine tenths found once. The chain couples TRBV10-1 to TRBJ2-1, with D possibly being TRBD2 (7 bases). The origin of this receptor is a man in his fifties with acute or convalescent COVID-19. Specimen: peripheral blood. As DNA, the CDR3 is TGCGCCAGCAGTGAGGGGGGGGCAGGGCAGGATGAGCAGTTCTTC. This gives the protein CASSEGGAGQDEQFF.